This entry describes one TCR beta chain. This clone was counted a few times. Its specific antigen is unknown. Base qualities were left out, and no much larger clone turns up one base away. The record originates from a study of beta chain features in type 1 diabetes (dated by TCRdb to 2017 to 2018). Regarding the complete study: Patients and healthy donors did not differ in mean age, gender distribution, total cell number or subset yield. Across all samples, approximately 98,000,000 sorted cells were examined, and cell number per subset correlated strongly with RNA yield. In the study, TCRB repertoires of sorted circulating CD4+ T cell subsets from recently diagnosed type 1 diabetes patients were compared with those of matched healthy donors. Regulatory and stem cell-like memory subsets were obtained from only 8 patients and about eight healthy donors, while naive and central memory subsets were obtained from all 28 donors. The investigation overall reported the following: Because cDNA rather than genomic DNA was sequenced, highly expressing activated cells could have been over-represented, although no difference in activation and CD3 levels was found between groups. At VDJ recombination sites, type 1 diabetes patients had fewer insertions and more deleted nucleotides, which implies abnormalities in thymic rearrangement. Naive, central memory and regulatory TCRB repertoires appeared more similar among patients than among healthy donors. HLA sub-analyses involved small numbers of individuals, so any influence of HLA type on TCRB rearrangement remained unresolved. Shorter templates might be favored by PCR, yet because patient and control samples were amplified and corrected together, any such skew would affect both groups equally. A moderate but significant shortening of TCRB CDR3 length was observed in type 1 diabetes patients in all four CD4+ subsets.

A single peripheral blood draw of about 116 mL on average was collected from each donor into heparinised tubes. A BD FACSAria II and a panel including CD45RO, CCR7, CD25, CD127, CD95 and CD27 were used to sort naive, central memory, regulatory and stem cell-like memory CD4+ T cells. Every sorted population had a purity above 98%. PBMCs were isolated right away by Lymphoprep density gradient centrifugation and were stained directly, without culture. Samples were stained and sorted in pairs, with one healthy donor and one patient per experiment, so that batch effects were minimized. The CDR3 numbers 14 residues from cysteine through phenylalanine. Kept here is only the CDR3 DNA, which spans 42 bases and is read in frame from base 1. V drops 3 bases and J drops 0 bases, leaving 6 bases in between. CDR1 SGHVS and CDR2 FNYEAQ were looked up in the germline V gene. The High Capacity cDNA Reverse Transcription Kit was used to reverse transcribe all of the isolated RNA, meaning that expressed TCRB transcripts were what got sequenced. Naive, central memory and regulatory T cell samples underwent deep immunoSEQ sequencing, averaging about 3.5 million total reads per sample. Sorted cells were lysed in RLT buffer and RNA was extracted with DNase-treated RNeasy Micro or Mini kits, depending on cell number. Each cell subset was processed on its own to prevent cross-contamination, while patient and healthy donor samples were processed together. TCRB sequences were amplified from cDNA with the immunoSEQ multiplex PCR, producing 87-bp fragments spanning the CDR3 region. The amplicons were sequenced using the Illumina HiSeq platform. Regarding the original processing steps: Synthetic template baselines were used to correct PCR bias computationally, reads within Hamming distance 2 were collapsed together, and singletons that could not be merged were discarded. Reads were aligned against IMGT to assign V, D and J genes, CDR3 length and insertions or deletions at six rearrangement sites. Within each subset, clonotype counts were normalized to sorted cell number, after which true diversity and Gini coefficients were computed with the tcR R package. The overlap coefficient, calculated on TCRB nucleotide sequences, was used to measure repertoire sharing. Out-of-frame TCRB sequences from naive cells were analyzed as a proxy for the pre-selection repertoire. In its TCRdb copy, this immuneACCESS table keeps in-frame sequences only and misses some clones. Where compared with another copy, unresolved V genes explain less than half of these, and the others have no known cause. V, J and clone size were drawn from that table, and D and trimming were deduced from the DNA. The sample yields 900,000 or so clones; 15% to 20% were counted once. The ten largest clonotypes hold 0.02% to 0.025% of the sample.

The receptor was isolated from a woman aged 18-35 years in good health. Sample: naive CD4+ T cells from blood. In light of the paper, this sample's cell subset or site label describes: true naive CD4+ T cells. The chain is assembled from TRBV7-6 and TRBJ1-5, with no confident D gene call. The bases read TGTGCCAGCAGCTTGATGGATAGCAATCAGCCCCAGCATTTT. This yields the protein CASSLMDSNQPQHF.